The 31 T cell receptor beta chains presented below share a single source sample, sequenced in a study of blood T cells in healthy people across ages. A sample-barcoded 5' primer and a J-beta primer mix were used in a second PCR of about 7 to 12 cycles. TCRdb analysed the 5' RACE reads with MiXCR anew, one entry per CDR3 protein. The sample shows about 800,000 distinct CDR3 sequences, 20% to 25% of them seen only once. In addition, the sample was reused for a study of T cells of mothers and their children.

Sequencing was performed on blood. These receptors were obtained from a boy aged 10-17 years in good health.

This chain joins TRBV11-2 and TRBJ1-2; D remains unclear. The CDR3 is made up of 14 amino acids. The ends were cut back, 5 bases at V and 5 bases at J, with 15 bases in the middle. In germline, CDR1 is SGHAT, CDR2 FQNNGV. CDR3: CASSPDTTPYGYTF. In nucleotides, the CDR3 is TGTGCCAGCAGCCCTGATACTACTCCGTATGGCTACACCTTC.

This clonotype was counted a few times. The CDR3 DNA sequence: TGCAGCGTTGATGTGACCGGAGAGACCCAGTACTTC. The encoded protein is CSVDVTGETQYF. The rearrangement links TRBV29-1 to TRBJ2-5; D remains ambiguous. The germline V and J ends were trimmed by 3 bases and 4 bases, with 9 bases remaining between them. CDR3 length: 12 residues. Germline CDR1 SQVTM, CDR2 ANQGSEA.

The V and J genes are TRBV20-1 and TRBJ2-5; tentative D call: TRBD1 (5 bases). The ends were cut back, 0 bases at V and 2 bases at J, with 7 bases in the middle. The CDR3 length is 13 residues. Germline V lookup: CDR1 DFQATT, CDR2 SNEGSKA (reference sequence). For the CDR3, the DNA is TGCAGTGCTAGAGAAGGGGCACAAGAGACCCAGTACTTC. It specifies CSAREGAQETQYF.

This clonotype was counted only a few times. The genes are TRBV29-1 and TRBJ2-7; the D gene is possibly TRBD2 (6 bases). Germline V gives CDR1 SQVTM, CDR2 ANQGSEA. This CDR3 has 11 amino acids. Trimming pared 5 bases from V and 4 bases from J, leaving 9 bases between. In DNA, the CDR3 is TGCAGCGTTATGGAGGGATACGAGCAGTACTTC. Translation gives CSVMEGYEQYF.

This clonotype was recorded a few times. The chain recombines TRBV12-3 or TRBV12-4 with TRBJ2-1, with 9 bases fitting TRBD2. V dropped 10 bases and J dropped 5; count of bases not matched to a gene: 15. CDR3 size: 16 residues. The CDR3 DNA is TGTGCCACTACCCTAACAGGAGGACTAGCGAACAATGAGCAGTTCTTC. Translation: CATTLTGGLANNEQFF.

This clonotype showed up many times. The chain has TRBV7-3 and TRBJ1-2, with D unresolved. In germline, CDR1 is SGHTA, CDR2 FQGTGA. Trimming shortened V by 1 base and J by 7 bases, and 16 bases separated the two germline ends. CDR3 length: 15 residues. This chain's CDR3 is CASSLINGDLGGYTF. In DNA, the CDR3 is TGTGCCAGCAGCTTAATAAACGGCGATCTGGGTGGCTACACCTTC.

This clonotype appeared a single time. The chain joins TRBV27 to TRBJ2-1, with 8 bases that match TRBD2. Germline trimming cut 5 bases from V and 4 bases from J; bases unmatched to any gene: 7. The CDR3 extends over 15 amino acids. Germline CDR1 is MNHEY and CDR2 is SMNVEV (reference sequence). The CDR3 spells CASSQSGRGYNEQFF. The CDR3 DNA follows: TGTGCCAGCAGTCAAAGCGGGAGAGGTTACAATGAGCAGTTCTTC.

This clonotype has a handful of counts. This sequence joins TRBV11-2 and TRBJ1-2; possible D gene TRBD1, 6 bases. V dropped 5 bases and J dropped 2 bases, with 12 bases sitting between them. Germline V gene sequence: CDR1 SGHAT, CDR2 FQNNGV. The CDR3 is 14 amino acids. Written as DNA, the CDR3 is TGTGCCAGCAGCACCCGGACAGTCAACTATGGCTACACCTTC. As protein: CASSTRTVNYGYTF.

This clonotype appeared a few times. The chain couples TRBV2 to TRBJ1-1; TRBD1 aligns across 8 bases. The CDR3 has 14 amino acids. V gave up 6 bases and J gave up 2 bases; unmatched junction bases: 5. Germline values: CDR1 SNHLY, CDR2 FYNNEI. CDR3 bases: TGTGCCAGCAGGCTAGGACAGGGAAACACTGAAGCTTTCTTT. Translating it yields CASRLGQGNTEAFF.

V and J are TRBV6-1 and TRBJ2-7, with 11 bases identical to TRBD1. The CDR3 extends over 15 amino acids. CDR1 and CDR2 from the germline V gene are MNHNS and SASEGT. V trimming: 3 bases; J trimming: 3 bases; junction bases outside the gene matches: 4. The DNA of the CDR3 is TGTGCCAGCAGTGATGGACAGGGGGCTTTCTACGAGCAGTACTTC. Its translation is CASSDGQGAFYEQYF.

This clonotype was counted at least ten times. The genes are TRBV7-9 and TRBJ2-5; either TRBD1 or TRBD2 may supply D (6 bases each). The germline V gene has CDR1 SEHNR and CDR2 FQNEAQ (reference sequence). The CDR3 loop spans 14 amino acids. V was cut by 0 bases and J by 4 bases, with 9 bases left in between. The CDR3 DNA sequence: TGTGCCAGCAGCTTAGCGGGGGGCACAGAGACCCAGTACTTC. This translates into CASSLAGGTETQYF.

This clonotype showed up just a few times. The V call is TRBV5-1, the J call TRBJ2-5; 14 nucleotides agree with TRBD2. The J call may be faulty, since TRBJ2-1 better matches the DNA end. Germline loops: CDR1 SGHRS, CDR2 YFSETQ. This CDR3 spans 17 amino acids. CDR3: CASSPRGTSGSYNEQFF. CDR3 bases: TGCGCCAGCAGCCCAAGAGGGACTAGCGGGAGCTACAATGAGCAGTTCTTC.

This clonotype was detected a few times. The chain uses TRBV20-1 and TRBJ2-1, with 7 bases matching TRBD2. The CDR3 is 12 residues long. Trimming took 3 bases from V and 6 from J; bases not matched to a gene: 2. Germline CDR1 and CDR2: DFQATT and SNEGSKA (reference sequence). CDR3 amino acids: CSASGRFNEQFF. The CDR3 nucleotides read TGCAGTGCTAGCGGGAGGTTCAATGAGCAGTTCTTC.

The chain uses TRBV21-1 and TRBJ2-3; TRBD1, as called in the table, went unchecked against the DNA. TRBV21-1 is classified as a pseudogene. This CDR3 has 18 residues. The CDR3 loop is CASSKVPPTVKSTDTQYF. CDR3 DNA: TGTGCCAGCAGCAAAGTCCCCCCGACGGTGAAAAGCACAGATACGCAGTATTTT.

This chain links TRBV20-1 with TRBJ2-5; 7 bases align to TRBD2. The closer fit of TRBJ2-1 to the DNA end suggests the J call may be wrong. Germline loops: CDR1 DFQATT, CDR2 SNEGSKA (reference sequence). There are 12 residues in the CDR3. The CDR3 loop is CSARGRAHEQFF. The CDR3 nucleotides read TGCAGTGCTAGGGGGAGGGCCCATGAGCAGTTCTTC.

CDR3 sequence (DNA): TGTGCCAGCAGCTTGTTCCTAGACACTGAAGCTTTCTTT. Translated, it gives CASSLFLDTEAFF. The chain joins TRBV7-3 to TRBJ1-1, with unresolved D. Germline V gives CDR1 SGHTA, CDR2 FQGTGA. Between the trimmed V and J ends, which lost 3 bases and 3 bases, there was a span of 8 bases. CDR3 length equals 13 residues.

This sequence joins TRBV10-3 and TRBJ1-2; tentatively, D is TRBD1 (5 bases). V lost 5 bases, J lost 3 bases, and 10 bases lay in between. CDR3 length: 13 amino acids. The germline CDR1 and CDR2 sequences are ENHRY and SYGVKD. CDR3 region: CAISFRVDYGYTF. CDR3 coding DNA: TGTGCCATCAGTTTCAGGGTTGACTATGGCTACACCTTC.

The V call is TRBV7-9, the J call TRBJ2-1; D uncertain. The CDR3 extends over 16 amino acids. V lost 10 bases and J 0 bases, leaving 19 bases between the germline ends. CDR1 SEHNR and CDR2 FQNEAQ come from the germline V gene (reference sequence). DNA of the CDR3: TGTGCCATTCCAAGTAAGACCGATAGCTCCTACAATGAGCAGTTCTTC. It codes for CAIPSKTDSSYNEQFF.

The V call is TRBV19, the J call TRBJ2-1; 8 bases are a match to TRBD2. This CDR3 region has 17 residues. V shed 6 bases, J shed 2 bases, and the junction held 12 bases outside the gene matches. Germline V lookup: CDR1 LNHDA, CDR2 SQIVND (reference sequence). The DNA for the CDR3 is TGTGCCAGTAGCCCTTCGGGGGGGATGGGGCCCTACAATGAGCAGTTCTTC. Translating it yields CASSPSGGMGPYNEQFF.

The chain joins TRBV5-1 to TRBJ2-4; D call uncertain. V lost 5 bases, J lost 8 bases, and 29 bases lay in between. CDR3 length: 18 amino acids. Germline values: CDR1 SGHRS, CDR2 YFSETQ. The CDR3 nucleotides are TGCGCCAGCAGTCGTGGAACTAATCTGGTAACTGATTTGGACATTCAGTACTTC. Translation: CASSRGTNLVTDLDIQYF.

V is TRBV29-1 and J is TRBJ1-2; D possibly corresponds to TRBD1 (6 bases). Germline CDR1 is SQVTM and CDR2 is ANQGSEA. The V end was cut by 0 bases, the J end by 4 bases, with 9 bases between. The CDR3 length is 13 residues. The CDR3 nucleotides are TGCAGCGTTGAAGATCAGGGGATCTATGGCTACACCTTC. It yields the protein CSVEDQGIYGYTF.

This clonotype was found a few times. V gene TRBV7-2 combines with J gene TRBJ2-1; D possibly corresponds to TRBD2 (5 bases). V was cut by 1 base and J by 2 bases, with 15 bases left in between. The CDR3 has 17 residues. Germline CDR1 SGHTA, CDR2 FQGNSA. The chain's CDR3 is CASSLVRLAYAYNEQFF. The CDR3 DNA sequence: TGTGCCAGCAGCTTAGTTCGGCTAGCATACGCCTACAATGAGCAGTTCTTC.

The sample holds a few counts of this clonotype. The chain uses TRBV6-6 and TRBJ2-2, with D maybe TRBD1 (5 bases). This CDR3 is 14 amino acids long. V lost 7 bases and J lost 3, with 12 bases in between. Germline V gene lookup returns CDR1 MNHNY and CDR2 SVGAGI (reference sequence). In nucleotides, the CDR3 is TGTGCCAGCACCCCAGACAGTTACACCGGGGAGCTGTTTTTT. This gives the protein CASTPDSYTGELFF.

The genes are TRBV6-5 and TRBJ1-2, with 7 bases fitting TRBD1. This CDR3 is 16 amino acids long. The trim removed 0 bases at V and 6 bases at J, leaving 10 bases unmatched. Germline V CDR1 and CDR2: MNHEY, SVGAGI. CDR3 in amino acids: CASSYSVQGMYHGYTF. The CDR3 bases are TGTGCCAGCAGTTACTCGGTACAGGGGATGTATCATGGCTACACCTTC.

CDR3 in DNA: TGCGCCAGCAGCCTAGACAGGGGATTTAATGAAAAACTGTTTTTT. This translates into CASSLDRGFNEKLFF. This rearrangement joins TRBV4-1 to TRBJ1-4, with 8 bases matching TRBD1. This CDR3 comprises 15 residues. Looked up from germline, CDR1 is MGHRA and CDR2 is YSYEKL. With 4 bases clipped from V and 4 bases from J, the junction kept 5 bases outside the gene matches.

This clonotype was seen a few times. The rearrangement joins TRBV2 to TRBJ2-1; 7 bases are a match to TRBD2. This CDR3 is built from 18 residues. CDR1 and CDR2 from the germline V gene are SNHLY and FYNNEI. The J segment lost 8 bases and the V segment lost 0 bases, leaving 16 bases of the junction unmatched. CDR3 DNA sequence: TGTGCCAGCAGTGAAGCGCTTCGAGGGAGGGCCGGTAGCGATGAGCAGTTCTTC. Its translation is CASSEALRGRAGSDEQFF.

The chain employs TRBV28 and TRBJ1-1, with D uncertain. Germline CDR1 is MDHEN and CDR2 is SYDVKM. The CDR3 is made up of 14 amino acids. With 1 base removed from V and 5 bases from J, the gap between germline ends came to 11 bases. The DNA for the CDR3 is TGTGCCAGCAGTTTATTCGACGTGGGAACTGAAGCTTTCTTT. Translation: CASSLFDVGTEAFF.

This clonotype appeared a few times. One end of the junction does not line up with germline, which may come from a read error. This sequence joins TRBV5-1 and TRBJ2-5; D is uncertain. Germline V gives CDR1 SGHRS, CDR2 YFSETQ. This CDR3 has 15 residues. The CDR3 region is CASSLGTASEETQHF. CDR3 sequence (DNA): TGCGCCAGCAGCTTGGGGACGGCTTCGGAAGAGACCCAGCACTTC.

This rearrangement joins TRBV27 to TRBJ2-5; D ambiguous. The end of the DNA is better explained by TRBJ2-7, so the J call may be wrong. The CDR3 length is 13 residues. The V gene's germline CDR1 is MNHEY and CDR2 SMNVEV (reference sequence). The CDR3 is CASSLDVFYEQYF. For the CDR3, the DNA is TGTGCCAGCAGTTTAGACGTCTTCTACGAGCAGTACTTC.

Concerning this clonotype: At one of its ends the junction is not consistent with the germline gene, which may arise from a read error. V and J are TRBV15 and TRBJ2-7, with D tentatively TRBD1 or TRBD2 (5 bases each). CDR3 length equals 15 residues. Looked up from germline, CDR1 is LNHNV and CDR2 is YYDKDF (reference sequence). The CDR3 nucleotides are TGTGCCACCGGCAGTCTTGGGGACGGAGACTACGAGCAGTACTTC. Translation: CATGSLGDGDYEQYF.

The chain links TRBV7-2 to TRBJ2-7; 7 positions match TRBD1. The CDR3 runs to 11 residues. The junction had 4 bases not matched to a gene; V was cut back by 9 bases and J by 5 bases. Germline loops: CDR1 SGHTA, CDR2 FQGNSA. DNA of the CDR3: TGTGCCAGAGACAGGGCTCACGAGCAGTACTTC. Translation: CARDRAHEQYF.